This T cell receptor beta chain was found in a study of blood T cells in healthy people across ages. Study as a whole: Per every two T cells, about one barcoded beta molecule was captured by template switching. General study findings and limits: Both higher diversity and more naive CD4+ cells marked long-lived donors when set against aged donors.

Trimming cost V 5 bases and J 0 bases, with 8 bases left between them. CDR1 MNHEY and CDR2 SVGAGI come from the germline V gene. This CDR3 is built from 14 residues. Sample-barcoded 5' priming and a J-beta primer mix drove a second PCR of 7 to 11 cycles. Tagging of each cDNA molecule was performed by a template-switch adaptor with 12 random nucleotides. TCRdb independently ran MiXCR on the 5' RACE reads; one entry per CDR3 protein. The table lists 350,000 to 450,000 distinct CDR3 sequences, more than 45% of them singletons. Each sample used at least 7 million PBMCs. Concerning this clonotype: What it recognizes is unknown.

The specimen sequenced was blood. The chain uses TRBV6-5 and TRBJ1-3; D is unclear. The sequence was obtained from a man aged 55 to 70 in good health. The CDR3 DNA reads as TGTGCCAGCAGTCATACGGCCTCTGGAAACACCATATATTTT. Translation: CASSHTASGNTIYF.